Described below is a single TCR beta chain sequence and its context. The source of the sample is a study of cytomegalovirus exposure and HLA in healthy donors. The PCR used 60 Vbeta and 13 Jbeta primers. Assay used: immunoSEQ multiplex PCR; TCRdb lists only in-frame clones, some missing. The sample gives 150,000 to 200,000 clones, 80% of which show up once; less than 10% is in the top ten. CDR1 and CDR2 (germline): LNHDA, SQIVND (reference sequence). Trimming cost V 10 bases and J 8 bases; bases outside gene matches: 13. The CDR3 extends over 13 amino acids. Material: PBMCs. The clonotype comes from a man aged 18 to 29 in good health and CMV-seropositive. This chain uses TRBV19 with TRBJ1-2, with TRBD1 matching over 7 bases. This chain's CDR3 is CATTPTGYQGYTF. The CDR3 DNA sequence: TGTGCCACAACCCCGACAGGGTATCAGGGCTACACCTTC.